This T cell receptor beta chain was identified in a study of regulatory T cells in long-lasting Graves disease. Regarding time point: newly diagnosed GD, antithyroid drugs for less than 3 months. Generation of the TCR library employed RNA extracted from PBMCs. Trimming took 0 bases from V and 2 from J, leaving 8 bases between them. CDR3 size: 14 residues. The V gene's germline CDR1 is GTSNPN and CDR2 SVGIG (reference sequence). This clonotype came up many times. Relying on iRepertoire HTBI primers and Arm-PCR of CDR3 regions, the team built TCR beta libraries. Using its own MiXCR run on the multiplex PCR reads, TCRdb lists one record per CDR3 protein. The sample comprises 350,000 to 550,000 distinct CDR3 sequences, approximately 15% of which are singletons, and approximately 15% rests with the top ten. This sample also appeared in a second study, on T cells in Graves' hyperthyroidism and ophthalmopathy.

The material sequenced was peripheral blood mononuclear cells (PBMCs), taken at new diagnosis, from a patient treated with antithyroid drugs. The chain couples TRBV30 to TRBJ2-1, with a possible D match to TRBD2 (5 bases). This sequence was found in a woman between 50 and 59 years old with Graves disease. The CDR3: CAWSVAGTYNEQFF. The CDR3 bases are TGTGCCTGGAGTGTTGCGGGCACCTACAATGAGCAGTTCTTC.